This TCR beta chain was identified during a study of regulatory T cells in long-lasting Graves disease. Time point here: persistent/refractory GD, antithyroid drugs over 5 years with positive TRAb. Making the TCR library involved RNA that had been extracted from PBMCs. With iRepertoire HTBI primers and Arm-PCR of CDR3 regions, TCR beta libraries were built. TCRdb reanalysed the multiplex PCR reads using MiXCR and keeps one entry per CDR3 protein. The data show roughly 400,000 distinct CDR3 sequences, 21% seen once. Overall study findings and caveats: There were preferences for TRBV28, TRBJ1-2 and TRBJ2-5 in persistent disease.

Germline CDR1 reads SGHAT; CDR2 reads FQNNGV. This CDR3 region has 15 residues. Regarding this clonotype: The antigen is undetermined. Compared with germline, one end of the junction differs, possibly owing to a read error.

The material sequenced was peripheral blood mononuclear cells (PBMCs), taken when the disease was refractory, from a patient treated with antithyroid drugs. The V gene is TRBV11-2, the J gene TRBJ2-7; D not resolved. The receptor's source is a female donor with Graves disease. The CDR3 spells CASSPEQIKPHEQYF. CDR3 in DNA: TGCGCCAGCAGCCCGGAGCAGATCAAACCCCACGAGCAGTACTTC.